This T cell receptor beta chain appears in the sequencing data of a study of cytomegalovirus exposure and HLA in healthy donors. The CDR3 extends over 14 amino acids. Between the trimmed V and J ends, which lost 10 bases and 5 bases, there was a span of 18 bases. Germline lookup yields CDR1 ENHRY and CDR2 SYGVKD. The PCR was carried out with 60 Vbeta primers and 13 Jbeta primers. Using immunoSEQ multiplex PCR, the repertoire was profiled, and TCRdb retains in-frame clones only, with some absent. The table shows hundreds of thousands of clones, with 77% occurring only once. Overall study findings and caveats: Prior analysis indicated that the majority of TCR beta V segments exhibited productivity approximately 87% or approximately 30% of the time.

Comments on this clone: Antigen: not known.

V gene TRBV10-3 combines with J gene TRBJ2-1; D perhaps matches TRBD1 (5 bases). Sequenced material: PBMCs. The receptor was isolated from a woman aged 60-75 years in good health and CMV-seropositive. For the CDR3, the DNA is TGTGCCACAGCAAGGGGAATTGTCGACAATGAGCAGTTCTTC. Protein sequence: CATARGIVDNEQFF.